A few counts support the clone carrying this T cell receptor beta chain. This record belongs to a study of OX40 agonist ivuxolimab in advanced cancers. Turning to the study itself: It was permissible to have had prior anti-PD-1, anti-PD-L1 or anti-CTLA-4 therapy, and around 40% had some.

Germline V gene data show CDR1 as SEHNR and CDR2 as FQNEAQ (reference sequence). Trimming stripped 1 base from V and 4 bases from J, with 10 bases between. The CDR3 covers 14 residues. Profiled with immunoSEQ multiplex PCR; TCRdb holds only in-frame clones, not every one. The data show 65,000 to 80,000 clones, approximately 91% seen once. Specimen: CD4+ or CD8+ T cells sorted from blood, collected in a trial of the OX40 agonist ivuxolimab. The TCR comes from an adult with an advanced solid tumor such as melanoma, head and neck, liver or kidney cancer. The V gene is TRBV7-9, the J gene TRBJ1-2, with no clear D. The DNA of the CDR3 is TGTGCCAGCAGCTTAGGCACAGAAGGCTATGGCTACACCTTC. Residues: CASSLGTEGYGYTF.